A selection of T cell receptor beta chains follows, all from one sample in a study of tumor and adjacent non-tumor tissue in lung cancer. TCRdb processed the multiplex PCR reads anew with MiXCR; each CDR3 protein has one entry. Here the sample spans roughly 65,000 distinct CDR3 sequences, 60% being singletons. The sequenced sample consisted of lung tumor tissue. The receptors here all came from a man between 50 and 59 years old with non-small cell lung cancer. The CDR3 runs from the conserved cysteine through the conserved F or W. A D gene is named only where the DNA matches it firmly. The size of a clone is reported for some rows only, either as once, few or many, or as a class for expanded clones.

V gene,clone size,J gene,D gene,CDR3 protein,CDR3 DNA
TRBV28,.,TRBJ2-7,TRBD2,CASSEVAGGLGSYEQYF,TGTGCCAGCAGTGAGGTAGCGGGAGGGCTTGGATCCTACGAGCAGTACTTC
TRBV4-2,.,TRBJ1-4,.,CASSQGAYEKLFF,TGTGCCAGCAGCCAGGGGGCCTATGAAAAACTGTTTTTT
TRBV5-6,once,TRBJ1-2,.,CASSFAEDGYTF,TGTGCCAGCAGCTTTGCCGAAGATGGCTACACCTTC
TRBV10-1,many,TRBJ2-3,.,CASSDGSTDTQYF,TGCGCCAGCAGTGATGGCTCGACAGATACGCAGTATTTT
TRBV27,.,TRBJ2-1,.,CASGQLDNEQFF,TGTGCCAGCGGACAACTCGACAATGAGCAGTTCTTC
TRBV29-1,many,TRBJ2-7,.,CSVEGQNYEQYF,TGCAGCGTTGAAGGACAGAACTACGAGCAGTACTTC
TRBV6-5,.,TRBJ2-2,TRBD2,CASSYSLAGLNTGEPFF,TGTGCCAGCAGTTACTCCCTAGCGGGGCTGAACACCGGGGAGCCGTTTTTC
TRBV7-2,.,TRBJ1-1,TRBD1,CASSNAGTGRITEAFF,TGTGCCAGCAGCAACGCCGGGACAGGGAGGATCACTGAAGCTTTCTTT
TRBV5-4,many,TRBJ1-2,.,CASNQDPTDYGYTF,TGTGCCAGCAACCAGGACCCTACCGACTATGGCTACACCTTC
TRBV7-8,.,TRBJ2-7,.,CASSSSVTGRSSYEQNF,TGTGCCAGCAGCTCCTCCGTGACAGGGAGGAGCTCCTACGAGCAGAACTTC
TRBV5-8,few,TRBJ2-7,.,CASRPGGAGTYEQYF,TGTGCCAGCAGACCAGGAGGGGCAGGAACCTACGAGCAGTACTTC
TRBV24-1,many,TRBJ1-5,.,CATSDPLRPNQPQHF,TGTGCCACCAGTGACCCTCTCCGTCCCAATCAGCCCCAGCATTTT
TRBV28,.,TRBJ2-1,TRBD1,CAGSLGQGTYNEQFF,TGTGCCGGAAGTTTGGGACAGGGTACCTACAATGAGCAGTTCTTC
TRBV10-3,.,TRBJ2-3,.,CASGAGFPPDTQYF,TGTGCCAGCGGGGCGGGGTTTCCTCCAGATACGCAGTATTTT
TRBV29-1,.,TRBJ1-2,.,CSKSDSYGYTF,TGCAGCAAATCGGACAGCTATGGCTACACCTTC